This is a list of T cell receptor beta chains from one sample in a study of Graves' ophthalmopathy and Graves' hyperthyroidism. TCRdb called the multiplex PCR reads again in MiXCR, with one record for every CDR3 protein. The sample includes under 800,000 distinct CDR3 sequences, 22% seen only once; the top ten take about 6.6%. The sample was peripheral blood. The receptors were gathered from a woman under 30 with stable Graves' hyperthyroidism. Some clones in this sample may be carry-over from other donors' samples. Each CDR3 is given with its conserved first and last residue. Clone sizes are given selectively: once, few, many, or a class where the clone is expanded.

V gene: TRBV12-3/TRBV12-4; clone size: many; CDR3 protein: CASSSTGASYGYTF
V gene: TRBV24-1; clone size: many; CDR3 protein: CATSDLTSGGTGELFF
V gene: TRBV29-1; clone size: many; CDR3 protein: CSVEIGVDEQYF
V gene: TRBV2; clone size: many; CDR3 protein: CASSEMGLAGELFF
V gene: TRBV4-1; clone size: many; CDR3 protein: CASRGAWEVNGELFF
V gene: TRBV20-1; clone size: many; CDR3 protein: CSLESGASGGGEQYF
V gene: TRBV20-1; clone size: many; CDR3 protein: CSARGLAAYEQYF
V gene: TRBV27; clone size: .; CDR3 protein: CASSSWNSPLHF
V gene: TRBV6-1; clone size: few; CDR3 protein: CASSRTEGQETQYF
V gene: TRBV6-1; clone size: once; CDR3 protein: CASSELPGVQPQHF
V gene: TRBV28; clone size: many; CDR3 protein: CASSSILYEQYF
V gene: TRBV12-3/TRBV12-4; clone size: many; CDR3 protein: CASSLEGALNTEAFF
V gene: TRBV6-5; clone size: .; CDR3 protein: CASSFLRDPGADYGYTF
V gene: TRBV6-2/TRBV6-3; clone size: many; CDR3 protein: CASSSRWGYTF
V gene: TRBV12-3/TRBV12-4; clone size: many; CDR3 protein: CASSLSGRGAFF
V gene: TRBV15; clone size: many; CDR3 protein: CATSPGHRNTEAFF
V gene: TRBV3-1; clone size: .; CDR3 protein: CASSQTGQGNYGYTF
V gene: TRBV28; clone size: many; CDR3 protein: CASSTPGQRGAAFF
V gene: TRBV5-1; clone size: .; CDR3 protein: CASSLALGGGASYAQYF
V gene: TRBV5-6; clone size: .; CDR3 protein: CASSSPAPGGVSYGYTF
V gene: TRBV6-1; clone size: .; CDR3 protein: CASSDHRPGGNTIYF
V gene: TRBV12-3/TRBV12-4; clone size: many; CDR3 protein: CASSSWDSYYGYTF
V gene: TRBV6-1; clone size: .; CDR3 protein: CASSPSTSEFETQYF
V gene: TRBV11-1; clone size: many; CDR3 protein: CASSSLGTGEKTYGYTF
V gene: TRBV12-3/TRBV12-4; clone size: many; CDR3 protein: CASRDSGINYGYTF